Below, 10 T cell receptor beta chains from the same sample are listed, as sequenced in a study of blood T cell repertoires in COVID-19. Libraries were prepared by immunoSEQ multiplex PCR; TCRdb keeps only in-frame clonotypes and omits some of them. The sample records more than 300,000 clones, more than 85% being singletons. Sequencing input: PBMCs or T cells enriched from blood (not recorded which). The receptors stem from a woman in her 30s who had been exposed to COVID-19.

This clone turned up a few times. The DNA for the CDR3 is TGCGCCAGCAGCTCCGGCCAGGGAAGCAATCAGCCCCAGCATTTT. It codes for CASSSGQGSNQPQHF. The rearrangement joins TRBV5-1 to TRBJ1-5; D may be TRBD1 (5 bases). V was pared by 3 bases and J by 1 base, with 11 bases between. CDR1 and CDR2 (germline): SGHRS, YFSETQ. This CDR3 comprises 15 residues.

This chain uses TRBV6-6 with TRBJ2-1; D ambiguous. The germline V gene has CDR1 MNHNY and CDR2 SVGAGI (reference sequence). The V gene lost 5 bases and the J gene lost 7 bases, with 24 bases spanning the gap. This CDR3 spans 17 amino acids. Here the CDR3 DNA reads TGTGCCAGCAGTCCTACCCGGCGTTCGGTACCGGGTAATGAGCAGTTCTTC. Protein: CASSPTRRSVPGNEQFF.

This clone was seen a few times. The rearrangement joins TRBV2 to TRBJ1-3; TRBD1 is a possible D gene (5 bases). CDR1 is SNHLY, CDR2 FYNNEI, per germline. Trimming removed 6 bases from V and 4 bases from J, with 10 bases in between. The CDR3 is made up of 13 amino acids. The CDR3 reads CASRAQGGNTIYF. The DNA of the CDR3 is TGTGCCAGCAGGGCCCAGGGAGGAAACACCATATATTTT.

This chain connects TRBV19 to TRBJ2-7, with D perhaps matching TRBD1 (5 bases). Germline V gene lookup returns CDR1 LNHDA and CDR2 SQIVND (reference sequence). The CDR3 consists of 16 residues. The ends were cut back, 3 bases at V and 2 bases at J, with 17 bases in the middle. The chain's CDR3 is CASSIFYGPGTYEQYF. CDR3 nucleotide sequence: TGTGCCAGTAGTATTTTCTACGGGCCAGGGACCTACGAGCAGTACTTC.

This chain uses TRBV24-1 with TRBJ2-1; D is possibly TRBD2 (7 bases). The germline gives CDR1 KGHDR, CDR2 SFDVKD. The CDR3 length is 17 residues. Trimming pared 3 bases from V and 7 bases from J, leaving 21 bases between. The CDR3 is CATSDGHGGARLNEQFF. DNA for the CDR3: TGTGCCACCAGTGATGGGCATGGGGGGGCTCGGTTGAATGAGCAGTTCTTC.

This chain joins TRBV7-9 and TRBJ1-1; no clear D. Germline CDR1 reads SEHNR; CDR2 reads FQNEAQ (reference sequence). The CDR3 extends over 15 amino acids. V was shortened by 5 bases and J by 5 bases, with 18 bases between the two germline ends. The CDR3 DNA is TGTGCCAGCAGCCCCCGGCGGAGGGAAGAGACTGAAGCTTTCTTT. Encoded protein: CASSPRRREETEAFF.

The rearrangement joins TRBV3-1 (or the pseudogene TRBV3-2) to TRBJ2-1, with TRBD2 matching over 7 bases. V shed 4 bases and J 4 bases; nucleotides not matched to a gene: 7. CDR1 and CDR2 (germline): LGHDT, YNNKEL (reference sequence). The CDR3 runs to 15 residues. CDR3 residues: CASSRGGRGYNEQFF. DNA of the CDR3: TGTGCCAGCAGCCGAGGTGGGCGGGGGTACAATGAGCAGTTCTTC.

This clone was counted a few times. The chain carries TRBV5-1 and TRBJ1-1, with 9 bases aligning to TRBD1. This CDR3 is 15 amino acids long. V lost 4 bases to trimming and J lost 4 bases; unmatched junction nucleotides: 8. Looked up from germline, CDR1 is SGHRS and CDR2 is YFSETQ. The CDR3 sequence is CASSPWTGEVTEAFF. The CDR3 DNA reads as TGCGCCAGCAGCCCATGGACAGGGGAAGTCACTGAAGCTTTCTTT.

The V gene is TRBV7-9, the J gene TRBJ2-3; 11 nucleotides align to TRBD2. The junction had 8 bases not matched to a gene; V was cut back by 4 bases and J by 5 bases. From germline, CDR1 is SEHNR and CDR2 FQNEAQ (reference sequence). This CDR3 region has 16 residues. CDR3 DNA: TGTGCCAGCAGCTCTAGCGGGGGGAAGCCCGGAGATACGCAGTATTTT. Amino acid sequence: CASSSSGGKPGDTQYF. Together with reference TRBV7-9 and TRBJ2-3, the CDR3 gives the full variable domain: DTGVSQNPRHKITKRGQNVTFRCDPISEHNRLYWYRQTLGQGPEFLTYFQNEAQLEKSRLLSDRFSAERPKGSFSTLEIQRTEQGDSAMYLCASSSSGGKPGDTQYFGPGTRLTVL.

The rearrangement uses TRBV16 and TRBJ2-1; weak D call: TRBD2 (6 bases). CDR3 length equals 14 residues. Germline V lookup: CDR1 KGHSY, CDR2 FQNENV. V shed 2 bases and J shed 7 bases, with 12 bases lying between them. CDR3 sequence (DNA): TGTGCCAGCAGCCAACCGACGGAGGGGAATGAGCAGTTCTTC. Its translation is CASSQPTEGNEQFF.